Following are 22 T cell receptor beta chains from one sample sequenced in a study of tumor and adjacent non-tumor tissue in lung cancer. The template was RNA from unsorted bulk tissue. The library came from three nested PCR rounds adapted from ARM-PCR protocols. One entry per CDR3 protein results from TCRdb running MiXCR on the multiplex PCR reads. The sample yields roughly 220,000 distinct CDR3 sequences, 70% to 75% seen once. Sequencing was performed on lung tumor tissue. These receptors came from a man aged 60 to 75 with non-small cell lung cancer.

This clonotype was counted only a few times. V gene TRBV5-1 combines with J gene TRBJ1-1; D gene unclear. Germline CDR1 SGHRS, CDR2 YFSETQ. V lost 3 bases to trimming and J lost 4 bases, with 10 bases between them. The CDR3 is 13 residues long. The CDR3 sequence is CASSSGPGTEAFF. CDR3 nucleotides: TGCGCCAGCAGCTCCGGGCCTGGCACTGAAGCTTTCTTT.

V gene TRBV6-6 combines with J gene TRBJ2-1, with D perhaps given as TRBD1 or TRBD2 (6 bases each). This CDR3 has 15 amino acids. V was trimmed by 7 bases and J by 7 bases, leaving 20 bases between them. The germline CDR1 and CDR2 sequences are MNHNY and SVGAGI (reference sequence). The CDR3 DNA sequence: TGTGCCAGCACCTTAACGGGGGCCCCAATAAATGAGCAGTTCTTC. The encoded protein is CASTLTGAPINEQFF.

This clonotype was detected ten times or more. The rearrangement uses TRBV12-3 or TRBV12-4 and TRBJ2-6; D remains ambiguous. V lost 2 bases, J lost 0 bases, and 5 bases lay in between. This CDR3 contains 15 residues. DNA for the CDR3: TGTGCCAGCAGTTTACAAAGCTCTGGGGCCAACGTCCTGACTTTC. Encoded protein: CASSLQSSGANVLTF.

The count of this clonotype is one. A much bigger clone sits one base away, suggesting this may be a read error. The rearrangement links TRBV20-1 to TRBJ2-3, with D possibly being TRBD2 (6 bases). This CDR3 comprises 14 residues. Trimming shortened V by 7 bases and J by 2 bases, and 16 bases separated the two germline ends. The germline V gene has CDR1 DFQATT and CDR2 SNEGSKA (reference sequence). The CDR3 reads CSVCPGLSTDTQYF. The CDR3, as DNA: TGCAGTGTTTGTCCGGGACTTTCCACAGATACGCAGTATTTT.

For this clonotype: One end of the junction fails to match germline, which may point to a read error. The chain couples TRBV12-3 or TRBV12-4 to TRBJ2-3, with D maybe TRBD2 (5 bases). The CDR3 is 12 residues long. Written as DNA, the CDR3 is TGTACCAGCAGGAGGACGACAGATACGCAGTATTTT. Its translation: CTSRRTTDTQYF.

Points on this clonotype: A much bigger clone sits one base away, suggesting this may be a read error. The CDR3 carries no conserved terminal phenylalanine or tryptophan, so it likely arises from a read error. This rearrangement joins TRBV29-1 to TRBJ2-5; 9 bases map to TRBD1. V shed 8 bases, J shed 5 bases, and the junction held 9 bases outside the gene matches. The CDR3 length is 13 residues. Germline values: CDR1 SQVTM, CDR2 ANQGSEA. The CDR3 protein is CSKQGADGETQYI. The CDR3, as DNA: TGCAGCAAACAGGGGGCCGATGGGGAGACCCAGTACATC.

Remarks on this clonotype: A much bigger clone sits one base away, suggesting this may be a read error. This chain connects TRBV4-1 to TRBJ2-5, with no clear D. The CDR3 spans 14 residues. The germline gives CDR1 MGHRA, CDR2 YSYEKL. With 0 bases removed from V and 1 base from J, the gap between germline ends came to 6 bases. CDR3 residues: CASSQDNSQETQYF. CDR3 coding DNA: TGCGCCAGCAGCCAAGATAATTCCCAAGAGACCCAGTACTTC.

A remark on this clonotype: With a much larger clone just one base away, this may be a read error. This chain uses TRBV6-2 or TRBV6-3 with TRBJ2-5; D uncertain. The J call is in doubt because the DNA end fits TRBJ2-1 better. From germline, CDR1 is MNHEY and CDR2 SVGEGT. CDR3 length: 11 amino acids. The CDR3 bases are TGTGCCAGCAGTAACCCCTTATCCCAGTTCTTC. It encodes CASSNPLSQFF.

The chain combines TRBV29-1 with TRBJ1-1; D unclear. The ends were cut back, 1 base at V and 8 bases at J, with 11 bases in the middle. This CDR3 comprises 12 residues. Per the germline V gene, CDR1 is SQVTM and CDR2 is ANQGSEA. The chain's CDR3 is CSVEGRSAEAFF. CDR3 in DNA: TGCAGCGTTGAAGGTAGATCTGCCGAAGCTTTCTTT. The whole variable domain, remainder taken from reference TRBV29-1 and TRBJ1-1, is SAVISQKPSRDICQRGTSLTIQCQVDSQVTMMFWYRQQPGQSLTLIATANQGSEATYESGFVIDKFPISRPNLTFSTLTVSNMSPEDSSIYLCSVEGRSAEAFFGQGTRLTVV.

About this clonotype: A much larger clone lies a single base off, so this may be a read error. The J gene is TRBJ1-5, the V gene TRBV7-9, with D unclear. Germline V gene sequence: CDR1 SEHNR, CDR2 FQNEAQ (reference sequence). The CDR3 covers 12 residues. The CDR3: CASSNSNQHQHF. In nucleotides, the CDR3 is TGTGCCAGCAGCAACAGCAATCAGCACCAGCATTTT.

The rearrangement uses TRBV20-1 and TRBJ2-1; D is perhaps TRBD1 (6 bases). V was shortened by 3 bases and J by 6 bases, with 18 bases between the two germline ends. The CDR3 spans 15 residues. The V gene's germline CDR1 is DFQATT and CDR2 SNEGSKA (reference sequence). The CDR3 bases are TGCAGTGCTAGTGATCGCGTGGGGGCATCCAATGAGCAGTTCTTC. This encodes CSASDRVGASNEQFF.

V usage is TRBV6-2 or TRBV6-3 and J usage is TRBJ2-7, with D maybe TRBD2 (5 bases). Trimming took off 9 bases at V and 2 bases at J, with 26 bases between the two ends. The CDR3 is 17 residues long. Germline CDR1 and CDR2: MNHEY and SVGEGT. CDR3 sequence (DNA): TGTGCCAGTAGCAGCGCCCGCAGGAGGCGTCCGACCTACGAGCAGTACTTC. Its translation: CASSSARRRRPTYEQYF.

Turning to this clonotype: Relative to the germline gene, one junction end is altered; a read error may explain this. The rearrangement links TRBV20-1 to TRBJ1-4, with no clear D. The CDR3 is 13 amino acids. Germline CDR1 reads DFQATT; CDR2 reads SNEGSKA (reference sequence). The CDR3 coding sequence is TGCAGTGCTCCCATATATTCTAATGAAAAACTGTCTTTT. Amino acid sequence: CSAPIYSNEKLSF.

Regarding this clonotype: A much bigger clone sits one base away, suggesting this may be a read error. Here the CDR3 DNA reads TGCAGTGCTAGTAGCTCCGGTCGGAAGGCATATACGCAGTATTTT. Its protein product is CSASSSGRKAYTQYF. The V and J genes are TRBV20-1 and TRBJ2-3; no clear D. The V end lost 3 bases, the J end lost 7 bases, and 20 bases lay between the germline ends. The germline V gene has CDR1 DFQATT and CDR2 SNEGSKA (reference sequence). CDR3 length equals 15 residues.

Sample share makes this clonotype medium-sized (0.01 to 0.1%). J is TRBJ2-1 and V is TRBV11-2; 7 positions match TRBD1. The CDR3 is made up of 14 amino acids. Looked up from germline, CDR1 is SGHAT and CDR2 is FQNNGV. After removal of 5 bases from V and 6 bases from J, the junction contained 7 bases not matched to a gene. The CDR3 is CASSLAHRGNEQFF. The CDR3 DNA reads TGTGCCAGCAGCCTTGCTCACAGGGGCAATGAGCAGTTCTTC.

As for this clonotype: A much larger clone sits a single nucleotide away, making a read error possible. The chain uses TRBV6-1 and TRBJ1-1, with D possibly TRBD1 on 5 matching bases. The CDR3 is 13 residues long. The V and J ends lost 6 bases and 4 bases respectively, with 12 bases between them. Germline assignment: CDR1 MNHNS and CDR2 SASEGT. This CDR3 reads CASRWDGSTEAFF. CDR3 sequence (DNA): TGTGCCAGCAGGTGGGACGGTAGCACTGAAGCTTTCTTT.

On this clonotype: The junction shows a germline mismatch at one end, possibly a read error. CDR3 region: CASSQVTGDTGEMFF. The DNA of the CDR3 is TGTGCCAGCAGCCAAGTGACAGGGGACACCGGGGAGATGTTTTTT. The chain employs TRBV4-2 and TRBJ2-2; 8 bases map to TRBD1. Germline V CDR1 and CDR2: LGHNA, YNFKEQ. The CDR3 covers 15 residues.

With regard to this clonotype: The junction departs from the called germline gene at one end, perhaps through a read error. The chain employs TRBV30 and TRBJ1-1; D remains ambiguous. The CDR3 runs to 13 residues. The germline V gene has CDR1 GTSNPN and CDR2 SVGIG (reference sequence). CDR3 loop: CAWRGRQNTEAFF. In DNA, the CDR3 is TGTGCCTGGAGAGGCAGGCAGAACACTGAAGCGTTCTTT.

Concerning this clonotype: The junction does not match germline at one end; this may be a read error. The gene calls are TRBV4-3 and TRBJ2-1; D gene uncertain. There are 13 residues in the CDR3. The germline CDR1 and CDR2 sequences are LGHNA and YSLEER. The CDR3 protein is CVSSQDGYNEQFF. For the CDR3, the DNA is TGCGTCAGCAGCCAAGATGGATACAATGAACAGTTCTTC.

About this clonotype itself: A much larger clone differs by one base, so this may be a read error. The chain is built from TRBV20-1 and TRBJ2-7; D gene unclear. Germline V lookup: CDR1 DFQATT, CDR2 SNEGSKA (reference sequence). The CDR3 covers 13 residues. The DNA for the CDR3 is TGCAGTGATAGAGTCCATACCGCCTACGAGCAGTACTTC. This translates into CSDRVHTAYEQYF.

Only a few counts were recorded for this clonotype. A much larger clone lies a single base off, so this may be a read error. The V call is TRBV11-3, the J call TRBJ1-1, with TRBD1 matching over 11 bases. CDR1 and CDR2 from the germline V gene are SGHNT and YENEEA. This CDR3 has 15 residues. The CDR3 nucleotides read TGTACCAGCAGCTTATCAGGACAGGGGGCCTATGGAGCTTTCTTT. Protein sequence: CTSSLSGQGAYGAFF.

Concerning this clonotype itself: A junction end diverges from the germline sequence, so it may reflect a read error. The chain links TRBV28 to TRBJ1-5; 7 bases agree with TRBD1. Germline V gene lookup returns CDR1 MDHEN and CDR2 SYDVKM. CDR3 length: 16 residues. CDR3 residues: CARPPRQGDVNQPQHF. The CDR3 bases are TGTGCCAGACCTCCCCGACAGGGAGACGTAAATCAGCCCCAACATTTT.